These 9 T cell receptor beta chains share one sample of origin, sequenced in a study of cytomegalovirus exposure and HLA in healthy donors. Researchers ran the PCR with 60 Vbeta and 13 Jbeta primers. The data were produced by immunoSEQ multiplex PCR, yet TCRdb's version contains in-frame clones alone and is incomplete. The sample includes under 200,000 clones, around 74% of them seen just once. Sequenced sample: PBMCs. The receptor source for this set is a female donor in good health and CMV-seronegative.

This clone has only a few counts. This chain connects TRBV7-9 to TRBJ1-1, with 9 bases aligning to TRBD1. The ends lost 1 base at V and 1 base at J; junction bases unmatched: 1. The CDR3 is 15 amino acids. CDR1 is SEHNR, CDR2 FQNEAQ, per germline (reference sequence). This CDR3 is CASSLGTGANTEAFF. DNA for the CDR3: TGTGCCAGCAGCTTAGGGACAGGGGCGAACACTGAAGCTTTCTTT.

DNA of the CDR3: TGTGCCAGCAGCCCAATCGGACAGGGCCGCTTATTCGAGCAGTTCTTC. Translation gives CASSPIGQGRLFEQFF. V usage is TRBV5-8 and J usage is TRBJ2-1; the match to TRBD1 covers 8 bases. V lost 4 bases and J lost 10; bases outside the gene matches: 16. The CDR3 covers 16 residues. The germline V gene encodes CDR1 SGHTS and CDR2 YDEGEE.

The rearrangement joins TRBV7-2 to TRBJ1-2; maybe TRBD1 (6 bases). V shed 4 bases and J shed 8 bases, with 17 bases lying between them. The CDR3 is 14 amino acids. Per the germline V gene, CDR1 is SGHTA and CDR2 is FQGNSA. The CDR3 region has the DNA TGTGCCAGCAGCTCCAGACAGGAGCCTAAGGGCTACACCTTC. This codes for CASSSRQEPKGYTF. The variable domain in full, completed from reference TRBV7-2 and TRBJ1-2, reads GAGVSQSPSNKVTEKGKDVELRCDPISGHTALYWYRQSLGQGLEFLIYFQGNSAPDKSGLPSDRFSAERTGGSVSTLTIQRTQQEDSAVYLCASSSRQEPKGYTFGSGTRLTVV.

In DNA form, the CDR3 reads TGTGCCAGCAGGGGGACAGGGCCCTACGAGCAGTACTTC. This sequence encodes CASRGTGPYEQYF. The chain recombines TRBV2 with TRBJ2-7; 9 bases line up with TRBD1. V was clipped by 6 bases and J by 2 bases; unmatched bases: 2. The CDR3 has 13 residues. Germline V gene data show CDR1 as SNHLY and CDR2 as FYNNEI.

This clone was recorded a few times. This sequence joins TRBV5-1 and TRBJ1-1, with TRBD1 matching 7 bases. V lost 0 bases and J lost 1; bases outside the gene matches: 0. CDR3 length: 14 amino acids. The V gene's germline CDR1 is SGHRS and CDR2 YFSETQ. CDR3 nucleotides: TGCGCCAGCAGCTTGGAGGGGGCGAACACTGAAGCTTTCTTT. It encodes CASSLEGANTEAFF.

V usage is TRBV6-1 and J usage is TRBJ1-6, with D maybe TRBD1 (5 bases). The CDR3 covers 13 residues. Trimming cost V 11 bases and J 5 bases, with 13 bases left between them. Looked up from germline, CDR1 is MNHNS and CDR2 is SASEGT. The CDR3 nucleotides are TGTGCCGCGGCACAGGTTAATAATTCACCCCTCCACTTT. Protein product: CAAAQVNNSPLHF.

The chain couples TRBV27 to TRBJ2-1; maybe TRBD2 (6 bases). Germline CDR1 MNHEY, CDR2 SMNVEV (reference sequence). V was clipped by 5 bases and J by 10 bases, with 18 bases between them. The CDR3 runs to 14 residues. The CDR3 DNA is TGTGCCAGCAGTCCCGGGGACTGGTTCCAGGAGCAGTTCTTC. This encodes CASSPGDWFQEQFF.

Concerning this clone itself: Other DNA sequences from this sample encode an identical CDR3 as well. This chain joins TRBV7-9 and TRBJ2-5; 9 nucleotides align to TRBD2. The germline gives CDR1 SEHNR, CDR2 FQNEAQ (reference sequence). The V segment lost 3 bases and the J segment 6 bases; nucleotides outside the gene matches: 11. The length of the CDR3 is 16 residues. CDR3 in amino acids: CASSLGASGDKKTQYF. CDR3 nucleotide sequence: TGTGCCAGCAGCTTGGGGGCTAGCGGGGACAAAAAGACCCAGTACTTC. The whole variable domain, remainder taken from reference TRBV7-9 and TRBJ2-5, is DTGVSQNPRHKITKRGQNVTFRCDPISEHNRLYWYRQTLGQGPEFLTYFQNEAQLEKSRLLSDRFSAERPKGSFSTLEIQRTEQGDSAMYLCASSLGASGDKKTQYFGPGTRLLVL.

V is TRBV6-6 and J is TRBJ1-1; D uncertain. This CDR3 is 12 amino acids long. The ends were cut back, 6 bases at V and 8 bases at J, with 13 bases in the middle. Looked up from germline, CDR1 is MNHNY and CDR2 is SVGAGI (reference sequence). The CDR3 loop is CASSITRGEAFF. Written as DNA, the CDR3 is TGTGCCAGCAGCATTACGAGAGGAGAAGCTTTCTTT.